Listed here are 21 T cell receptor beta chains from one sample, sequenced in a study of post-analysis software for immune sequencing data. The study's findings and limits: Comparison of patients with controls showed a handful of TRBV segments more frequent in patients, TRBV5-6, TRBV5-1 and TRBV20-1 among them.

These receptors' antigens are unknown. Each TCR beta cDNA library carried unique molecular identifiers. Using its own MiXCR run on the PCR reads, TCRdb lists one record per CDR3 protein. Of roughly 870,000 distinct CDR3 sequences in the sample, roughly 50% were seen once. Sequenced input: blood. The receptors were sampled from a girl aged 5 to 17 with multiple sclerosis.

The chain is built from TRBV25-1 and TRBJ2-1; D ambiguous. Trimming removed 0 bases at V and 0 bases at J, with 6 bases between. Germline V lookup: CDR1 MGHDK, CDR2 SYGVNS. The CDR3 consists of 15 residues. The CDR3 is CASSEYTASYNEQFF. The DNA of the CDR3 is TGTGCCAGCAGTGAATATACAGCCTCCTACAATGAGCAGTTCTTC.

The count of this clonotype is one. This chain connects TRBV7-8 to TRBJ1-1; the match to TRBD1 covers 9 bases. The CDR3 has 14 residues. V lost 5 bases to trimming and J lost 0 bases; unmatched junction nucleotides: 1. The germline V gene encodes CDR1 SGHVS and CDR2 FQNEAQ. CDR3 protein: CASSDRGMNTEAFF. The CDR3 DNA reads as TGTGCCAGCAGCGACAGGGGGATGAACACTGAAGCTTTCTTT. Together with reference TRBV7-8 and TRBJ1-1, the CDR3 gives the full variable domain: GAGVSQSPRYKVAKRGQDVALRCDPISGHVSLFWYQQALGQGPEFLTYFQNEAQLDKSGLPSDRFFAERPEGSVSTLKIQRTQQEDSAVYLCASSDRGMNTEAFFGQGTRLTVV.

This clonotype was detected a few times. V usage is TRBV2 and J usage is TRBJ2-1; D remains ambiguous. This CDR3 comprises 11 residues. V was cut by 7 bases and J by 8 bases, with 9 bases left in between. Germline values: CDR1 SNHLY, CDR2 FYNNEI. The CDR3 coding sequence is TGTGCCAGCACTCCGAACGATGAGCAGTTCTTC. This gives the protein CASTPNDEQFF. Full variable domain (outside the CDR3, taken from reference TRBV2 and TRBJ2-1): EPEVTQTPSHQVTQMGQEVILRCVPISNHLYFYWYRQILGQKVEFLVSFYNNEISEKSEIFDDQFSVERPDGSNFTLKIRSTKLEDSAMYFCASTPNDEQFFGPGTRLTVL.

V gene TRBV20-1 combines with J gene TRBJ2-5, with D perhaps given as TRBD1 or TRBD2 (6 bases each). The last part of the DNA fits TRBJ2-7 better; the J call may be wrong. The CDR3 has 16 residues. Germline CDR1 reads DFQATT; CDR2 reads SNEGSKA (reference sequence). CDR3 DNA sequence: TGCAGTGCTAGAGACCCTGGGGGCAGGGGACTCCACGAGCAGTACTTC. As protein: CSARDPGGRGLHEQYF.

The rearrangement links TRBV11-3 to TRBJ2-3; D possibly corresponds to TRBD2 (6 bases). The germline gives CDR1 SGHNT, CDR2 YENEEA. V was trimmed by 5 bases and J by 0 bases, leaving 12 bases between them. The CDR3 has 15 amino acids. The CDR3 bases are TGTGCCAGCAGCCCCGGGGCGGGGAGCACAGATACGCAGTATTTT. Its translation is CASSPGAGSTDTQYF.

This chain joins TRBV7-3 and TRBJ2-1; 8 bases fit TRBD2. With V trimmed by 5 bases and J by 7 bases, 7 bases remained unmatched. There are 14 residues in the CDR3. From germline, CDR1 is SGHTA and CDR2 FQGTGA. In nucleotides, the CDR3 is TGTGCCAGCAGCCCAACGGGGGGGCAGAATGAGCAGTTCTTC. Protein sequence: CASSPTGGQNEQFF.

The chain couples TRBV20-1 to TRBJ2-4; 16 nucleotides line up with TRBD2. CDR3 length: 18 amino acids. V shed 0 bases, J shed 2 bases, and the junction held 4 bases outside the gene matches. The germline V gene encodes CDR1 DFQATT and CDR2 SNEGSKA (reference sequence). CDR3 DNA sequence: TGCAGTGCTAGAGACCCGGGACTAGCGGGAGGGACCAAAAACATTCAGTACTTC. It translates to CSARDPGLAGGTKNIQYF.

This clonotype was observed at least ten times. The chain employs TRBV12-3 or TRBV12-4 and TRBJ2-5; D remains unclear. This CDR3 contains 11 residues. Trimming cost V 3 bases and J 4 bases, with 3 bases left between them. In DNA, the CDR3 is TGTGCCAGCAGTTTCGGAGAGACCCAGTACTTC. It encodes CASSFGETQYF.

The chain joins TRBV5-1 to TRBJ2-7, with TRBD1 matching over 8 bases. Germline V CDR1 and CDR2: SGHRS, YFSETQ. Losses at the gene ends were 4 bases for V and 2 bases for J; bases not matched to a gene: 5. The CDR3 has 14 amino acids. The DNA for the CDR3 is TGCGCCAGCAGCATCCGGACAGGGCCCTACGAGCAGTACTTC. Translation gives CASSIRTGPYEQYF.

The chain couples TRBV28 to TRBJ1-5, with 7 nucleotides matching TRBD1. The V gene end was trimmed by 6 bases and the J gene end by 6 bases; junction bases not matched to a gene: 14. The V gene's germline CDR1 is MDHEN and CDR2 SYDVKM. CDR3 length: 16 amino acids. The CDR3 here is CASSWRMRQGGQPQHF. The CDR3 DNA sequence: TGTGCCAGCAGCTGGCGAATGAGGCAGGGGGGTCAGCCCCAGCATTTT.

This clonotype has more than one count but fewer than ten. This CDR3 is CSVDGGPNTEAFF. CDR3 nucleotide sequence: TGCAGCGTTGACGGAGGCCCGAACACTGAAGCTTTCTTT. The V and J genes are TRBV29-1 and TRBJ1-1; unclear D gene. CDR3 length: 13 residues. Germline V gives CDR1 SQVTM, CDR2 ANQGSEA. Deletions cut 3 bases from V and 1 base from J, with 9 bases between.

This clonotype was seen a handful of times. The V and J genes are TRBV7-2 and TRBJ1-2; TRBD1 matches 9 bases. The germline V gene encodes CDR1 SGHTA and CDR2 FQGNSA. The CDR3 is 14 residues long. V dropped 5 bases and J dropped 8; count of bases not matched to a gene: 9. This CDR3 is CASSPPGQGRGYTF. The CDR3 DNA reads TGTGCCAGCAGCCCCCCGGGACAGGGTAGGGGCTACACCTTC.

On this clonotype itself: Sequence at one end of the junction differs from germline and may be a read error. This sequence joins TRBV10-1 and TRBJ2-5, with a possible D match to TRBD2 (6 bases). This CDR3 comprises 14 residues. From germline, CDR1 is WNHNN and CDR2 SYGVQD (reference sequence). The CDR3 sequence: CASSDVRGSGTPYF. CDR3 DNA sequence: TGCGCCAGCAGTGACGTCCGGGGGTCGGGGACCCCGTACTTC.

The chain is built from TRBV24-1 and TRBJ2-1; D unclear. CDR1 is KGHDR and CDR2 is SFDVKD in the germline V gene. The CDR3 is 13 amino acids. V gave up 3 bases and J gave up 8 bases, with 10 bases separating them. CDR3 residues: CATSDPPKDEQFF. As DNA, the CDR3 is TGTGCCACCAGTGATCCCCCGAAGGATGAGCAGTTCTTC.

This clonotype was counted a few times. The genes are TRBV12-3 or TRBV12-4 and TRBJ1-6; no clear D gene. The CDR3 spans 15 residues. Trimming left V 6 bases short and J 11 bases short, with 20 bases between. The CDR3 region is CASSPPSDPRPPLHF. CDR3 sequence (DNA): TGTGCCAGCAGCCCACCATCGGACCCACGGCCACCCCTCCACTTT.

The rearrangement joins TRBV20-1 to TRBJ2-6; D ambiguous. The CDR3 runs to 13 residues. Germline lookup yields CDR1 DFQATT and CDR2 SNEGSKA (reference sequence). With 5 bases removed from V and 2 bases from J, the gap between germline ends came to 7 bases. CDR3 residues: CSASGPGANVLTF. In DNA, the CDR3 is TGCAGTGCTTCCGGTCCTGGGGCCAACGTCCTGACTTTC.

This sequence joins TRBV20-1 and TRBJ1-2; possible D gene TRBD1, 6 bases. V lost 4 bases and J 3 bases, leaving 15 bases between the germline ends. The CDR3 is made up of 14 amino acids. Germline CDR1 and CDR2: DFQATT and SNEGSKA (reference sequence). Written as DNA, the CDR3 is TGCAGTGCTACCCCCGGGGGCCAGTACTATGGCTACACCTTC. It codes for CSATPGGQYYGYTF.

The chain combines TRBV11-1 with TRBJ2-3; TRBD2 is a possible D gene (5 bases). CDR3 length: 13 residues. Germline V CDR1 and CDR2: SGHAT, FQDESV (reference sequence). Deletions cut 6 bases from V and 6 bases from J, with 13 bases between. The CDR3 here is CASRGGPRDTQYF. DNA for the CDR3: TGTGCCAGCAGAGGCGGGCCGAGGGATACGCAGTATTTT.

The chain recombines TRBV2 with TRBJ2-4, with D maybe TRBD1 (6 bases). V lost 7 bases, J lost 8 bases, and 21 bases lay in between. This CDR3 has 15 amino acids. CDR1 SNHLY and CDR2 FYNNEI come from the germline V gene. The CDR3 protein is CASIDCGQRRDIQYF. CDR3 DNA: TGTGCCAGCATCGACTGCGGACAGCGACGGGACATTCAGTACTTC.

The chain has TRBV20-1 and TRBJ2-3; D unresolved. Germline V gene lookup returns CDR1 DFQATT and CDR2 SNEGSKA (reference sequence). The germline V and J ends were trimmed by 7 bases and 2 bases, with 19 bases remaining between them. The CDR3 has 15 amino acids. DNA of the CDR3: TGCAGTGTTGAATCCGGAAGGATTTTCACAGATACGCAGTATTTT. Protein sequence: CSVESGRIFTDTQYF.

This clonotype has more than one count but fewer than ten. The chain is built from TRBV7-3 and TRBJ2-7, with 7 bases fitting TRBD2. Germline-derived CDR1 and CDR2 are SGHTA and FQGTGA. The CDR3 sequence is 16 residues long. The ends lost 5 bases at V and 7 bases at J; junction bases unmatched: 17. This CDR3 reads CASSLLGGRGVGEQYF. The CDR3 coding sequence is TGTGCCAGCAGCCTATTAGGCGGGAGAGGGGTGGGGGAGCAGTACTTC.